What follows are 7 T cell receptor beta chains derived from one specimen sequenced in a study of blood T cell repertoires in COVID-19. Repertoires were generated with immunoSEQ multiplex PCR, while TCRdb's copy carries only in-frame clones and drops some. The table lists 250,000 or so clones, about 90% of them singletons, with over 0.85% in the top ten. Sequencing was done on a sample of PBMCs or T cells enriched from blood (not recorded which). Every receptor here comes from a man in his forties or fifties who had been exposed to COVID-19.

This chain joins TRBV5-8 and TRBJ2-3; D may be TRBD1 (5 bases). Trimming removed 3 bases from V and 0 bases from J, with 8 bases in between. Germline lookup yields CDR1 SGHTS and CDR2 YDEGEE. The CDR3 is 14 residues long. The DNA of the CDR3 is TGTGCCAGCAGCTCGGACATCAGCACAGATACGCAGTATTTT. It translates to CASSSDISTDTQYF.

J is TRBJ2-3 and V is TRBV7-2; 7 nucleotides agree with TRBD2. With 3 bases clipped from V and 8 bases from J, the junction kept 5 bases outside the gene matches. The germline V gene encodes CDR1 SGHTA and CDR2 FQGNSA. This CDR3 has 13 amino acids. CDR3 region: CASSFPGEGTQYF. The CDR3 nucleotides are TGTGCCAGCAGCTTCCCGGGGGAGGGTACGCAGTATTTT.

V is TRBV7-9 and J is TRBJ1-4; D is unclear. CDR3 length equals 12 residues. V dropped 5 bases and J dropped 8 bases, with 9 bases sitting between them. The V gene's germline CDR1 is SEHNR and CDR2 FQNEAQ (reference sequence). In nucleotides, the CDR3 is TGTGCCAGCAGCCCACTCCGAGAAAAACTGTTTTTT. This translates into CASSPLREKLFF.

As regards this clone: Other DNA sequences in this specimen translate into the identical CDR3. The chain recombines TRBV5-1 with TRBJ1-1; 7 bases agree with TRBD1. The germline V gene has CDR1 SGHRS and CDR2 YFSETQ. Unmatched junction bases numbered 3, after V lost 4 bases and J lost 0 bases. The length of the CDR3 is 14 residues. DNA of the CDR3: TGCGCCAGCAGCCTGGACAGGATGAACACTGAAGCTTTCTTT. The encoded protein is CASSLDRMNTEAFF.

V and J are TRBV5-1 and TRBJ2-1; 11 nucleotides align to TRBD2. Losses at the gene ends were 0 bases for V and 8 bases for J; bases not matched to a gene: 1. Germline V gene lookup returns CDR1 SGHRS and CDR2 YFSETQ. The CDR3 extends over 14 amino acids. The CDR3 reads CASSLGLAGHEQFF. CDR3 DNA: TGCGCCAGCAGCTTGGGACTAGCGGGGCATGAGCAGTTCTTC.

V is TRBV3-1 (or the pseudogene TRBV3-2) and J is TRBJ1-1; no reliable D call. CDR3 length: 13 residues. Trimming pared 0 bases from V and 8 bases from J, leaving 10 bases between. Germline loops: CDR1 LGHDT, CDR2 YNNKEL (reference sequence). The CDR3 region has the DNA TGTGCCAGCAGCCAAGATCTAAGCCGGGAAGCTTTCTTT. Amino acids: CASSQDLSREAFF.

The genes are TRBV28 and TRBJ1-3, with TRBD1 matching 8 bases. J was trimmed by 4 bases and V by 4 bases; bases with no gene match: 18. CDR3 length: 19 amino acids. Germline values: CDR1 MDHEN, CDR2 SYDVKM. CDR3 coding DNA: TGTGCCAGCAGTTGGTTCTTGACCCGGACAGGGAGGGCGGGAAACACCATATATTTT. Protein sequence: CASSWFLTRTGRAGNTIYF.